These 6 T cell receptor beta chains share one sample of origin, sequenced in a study of cytomegalovirus exposure and HLA in healthy donors. TCRdb's table, derived via immunoSEQ multiplex PCR, lists solely in-frame clones and lacks some. The sample lists over 120,000 clones, approximately 92% occurring once. Sequencing input: PBMCs. The origin of the receptors is a young woman in good health and CMV-seropositive.

This clone was observed once. The J gene is TRBJ2-1, the V gene TRBV10-1; TRBD2 matches 15 bases. Germline V gene sequence: CDR1 WNHNN, CDR2 SYGVQD (reference sequence). This CDR3 region has 19 residues. The V segment lost 7 bases and the J segment 0 bases; nucleotides outside the gene matches: 10. The CDR3 DNA reads as TGCGCCAGCACCCCGCCGGGACTAGCGGGGGGAAGCTCCTACAATGAGCAGTTCTTC. Translated: CASTPPGLAGGSSYNEQFF.

This chain joins TRBV30 and TRBJ1-1; D might be TRBD1 (5 bases). Trimming stripped 5 bases from V and 2 bases from J, with 9 bases between. From germline, CDR1 is GTSNPN and CDR2 SVGIG (reference sequence). CDR3 length: 12 amino acids. CDR3 nucleotides: TGTGCCTGGGGAGACAGAAACACTGAAGCTTTCTTT. Translation: CAWGDRNTEAFF.

The table lists this clone with a count of one. This chain links TRBV7-2 with TRBJ1-2; 8 bases are shared with TRBD1. Trimming took 4 bases from V and 2 from J; bases not matched to a gene: 3. This CDR3 is built from 14 residues. The germline CDR1 and CDR2 sequences are SGHTA and FQGNSA. CDR3 loop: CASSYRQGNYGYTF. The CDR3 coding sequence is TGTGCCAGCAGCTACCGACAGGGGAACTATGGCTACACCTTC.

CDR3 in amino acids: CACSAGSQETQYF. The CDR3 nucleotides are TGTGCCTGTTCAGCGGGGTCTCAAGAGACCCAGTACTTC. This chain links TRBV30 with TRBJ2-5; 7 positions match TRBD2. Per the germline V gene, CDR1 is GTSNPN and CDR2 is SVGIG (reference sequence). The CDR3 contains 13 residues. The trim removed 6 bases at V and 2 bases at J, leaving 6 bases unmatched.

CDR3 DNA sequence: TGCGCCAGCAGCCAAAGCGCCCCTGCGAAAGAGCAGTACTTC. Its translation is CASSQSAPAKEQYF. V gene TRBV4-1 combines with J gene TRBJ2-7; the D is unclear. The CDR3 consists of 14 residues. Trimming took off 2 bases at V and 7 bases at J, with 15 bases between the two ends. Germline V gene lookup returns CDR1 MGHRA and CDR2 YSYEKL.

The chain employs TRBV7-2 and TRBJ2-7; D possibly corresponds to TRBD2 (6 bases). CDR1 and CDR2 (germline): SGHTA, FQGNSA. The CDR3 has 13 residues. V shed 2 bases and J shed 6 bases, with 11 bases lying between them. The CDR3 region has the DNA TGTGCCAGCAGCTTAAGGGAGCGGGTCGAGCAGTACTTC. Translating it yields CASSLRERVEQYF.